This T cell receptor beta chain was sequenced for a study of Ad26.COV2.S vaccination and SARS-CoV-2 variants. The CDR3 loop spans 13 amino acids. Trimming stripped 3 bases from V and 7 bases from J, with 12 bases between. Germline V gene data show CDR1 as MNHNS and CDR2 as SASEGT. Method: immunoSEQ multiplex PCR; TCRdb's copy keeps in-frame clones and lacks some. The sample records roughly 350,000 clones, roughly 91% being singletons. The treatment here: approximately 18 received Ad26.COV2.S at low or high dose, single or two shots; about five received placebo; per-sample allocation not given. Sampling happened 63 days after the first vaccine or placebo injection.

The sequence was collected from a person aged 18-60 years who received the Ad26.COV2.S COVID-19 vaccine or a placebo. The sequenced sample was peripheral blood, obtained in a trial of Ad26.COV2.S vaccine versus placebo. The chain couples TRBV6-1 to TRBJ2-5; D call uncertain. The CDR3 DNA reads TGTGCCAGCAGTGAGGGCAGAGCTGGGACCCAGTACTTC. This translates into CASSEGRAGTQYF.